The rows below give T cell receptor beta chains drawn from one sample of a study of response to subunit inactivated influenza vaccine. From the RT-PCR reads, TCRdb called clonotypes with MiXCR, one entry per CDR3 protein. The profile shows around 570,000 distinct CDR3 sequences, approximately 10% of them singletons. These data were likewise used in another study, on T cells expressing NK-cell markers.

Sequences were derived from PBMCs from blood, sampled on the day of vaccination. The receptor set was obtained from a man aged 50-60 years who received an inactivated influenza vaccine. Each CDR3 is given with its conserved first and last residue. The D gene is left open where the match is weak. Clone size is stated in some rows and not others, as once, few, many or a class when expanded.

v_gene: TRBV27; j_gene: TRBJ2-1; abundance: NA; d_gene: TRBD2; CDR3aa: CASSLVLAGNEQFF; CDR3nt: TGTGCCAGCAGTTTAGTACTAGCGGGGAATGAGCAGTTCTTC
v_gene: TRBV20-1; j_gene: TRBJ2-7; abundance: NA; d_gene: TRBD2; CDR3aa: CSVVFGGGVGASGSYEQYF; CDR3nt: TGCAGTGTGGTATTCGGCGGGGGGGTCGGCGCTAGCGGATCATACGAGCAGTACTTC
v_gene: TRBV29-1; j_gene: TRBJ2-7; abundance: many; d_gene: NA; CDR3aa: CSVEHPGAGQSEQYF; CDR3nt: TGCAGCGTTGAACACCCTGGGGCAGGGCAATCCGAGCAGTACTTC
v_gene: TRBV5-1; j_gene: TRBJ2-5; abundance: NA; d_gene: TRBD2; CDR3aa: CASSSPSPSGQETQYF; CDR3nt: TGCGCCAGCAGCTCCCCTTCCCCTAGCGGTCAAGAGACCCAGTACTTC
v_gene: TRBV12-5; j_gene: TRBJ2-5; abundance: NA; d_gene: NA; CDR3aa: CASGLEQGTQYF; CDR3nt: TGTGCTAGTGGTTTGGAACAGGGGACCCAGTACTTC
v_gene: TRBV4-1; j_gene: TRBJ2-7; abundance: many; d_gene: NA; CDR3aa: CASAMTDQTEQYF; CDR3nt: TGCGCCAGCGCCATGACGGATCAGACCGAGCAGTACTTC
v_gene: TRBV10-3; j_gene: TRBJ2-1; abundance: few; d_gene: TRBD2; CDR3aa: CAISESTLAGLNEQFF; CDR3nt: TGTGCCATCAGTGAGTCGACACTAGCGGGACTCAATGAGCAGTTCTTC
v_gene: TRBV3-1; j_gene: TRBJ2-6; abundance: few; d_gene: TRBD1; CDR3aa: CASSYRGAGANVLTF; CDR3nt: TGTGCCAGCAGCTACAGGGGAGCTGGGGCCAACGTCCTGACTTTC
v_gene: TRBV30; j_gene: TRBJ2-2; abundance: few; d_gene: NA; CDR3aa: CARHGLTGELFF; CDR3nt: TGTGCCCGGCACGGGCTCACCGGGGAGCTGTTTTTT
v_gene: TRBV12-3/TRBV12-4; j_gene: TRBJ2-5; abundance: NA; d_gene: TRBD2; CDR3aa: CASSLREAGVFQETQYF; CDR3nt: TGTGCCAGCAGTTTACGGGAGGCGGGAGTATTCCAAGAGACCCAGTACTTC
v_gene: TRBV7-6; j_gene: TRBJ2-2; abundance: few; d_gene: NA; CDR3aa: CASSRTHTGELFF; CDR3nt: TGTGCCAGCAGCCGCACCCACACCGGGGAGCTGTTTTTT
v_gene: TRBV2; j_gene: TRBJ2-3; abundance: many; d_gene: TRBD1; CDR3aa: CASTRDRGTDTQYF; CDR3nt: TGTGCCAGCACTAGGGACAGGGGAACAGATACGCAGTATTTT
v_gene: TRBV5-1; j_gene: TRBJ2-7; abundance: NA; d_gene: TRBD2; CDR3aa: CASSLEGSGGKLYF; CDR3nt: TGCGCCAGCAGCTTGGAAGGGAGCGGGGGTAAATTGTACTTC
v_gene: TRBV20-1; j_gene: TRBJ2-3; abundance: NA; d_gene: NA; CDR3aa: CSASIRTGGVQYF; CDR3nt: TGCAGTGCTAGTATTCGGACCGGTGGGGTGCAGTATTTT
v_gene: TRBV4-3; j_gene: TRBJ1-4; abundance: many; d_gene: NA; CDR3aa: CASSQDLGEKLFF; CDR3nt: TGCGCCAGCAGCCAGGATCTCGGTGAAAAACTGTTTTTT
v_gene: TRBV18; j_gene: TRBJ2-1; abundance: NA; d_gene: TRBD2; CDR3aa: CASSPPLAGVSYNEQFF; CDR3nt: TGTGCCAGCTCACCACCCCTAGCGGGAGTGTCCTACAATGAGCAGTTCTTC
v_gene: TRBV7-2; j_gene: TRBJ2-1; abundance: NA; d_gene: NA; CDR3aa: CASSLERLFF; CDR3nt: TGTGCCAGCAGCTTAGAACGTTTGTTCTTC